These 22 T cell receptor beta chains were sequenced from one sample in a study of early T cells in non-severe SARS-CoV-2 infection. TCRdb independently ran MiXCR on the 5' RACE reads; one entry per CDR3 protein. The table has about 66,000 distinct CDR3 sequences, less than 9.5% seen once. Input material: whole blood. The receptor source for this set is an adult who was a healthcare worker with PCR-confirmed SARS-CoV-2 infection or an uninfected control (not recorded which).

There are a few counts of this clonotype. The chain employs TRBV28 and TRBJ2-3, with 8 nucleotides matching TRBD1. The V segment lost 2 bases and the J segment 4 bases; nucleotides outside the gene matches: 8. The CDR3 consists of 16 residues. Germline V lookup: CDR1 MDHEN, CDR2 SYDVKM. Written as DNA, the CDR3 is TGTGCCAGCAGTTTAAGGACAGGGAGTGTCCCAGATACGCAGTATTTT. This gives the protein CASSLRTGSVPDTQYF.

The rearrangement joins TRBV11-1 to TRBJ2-5; either TRBD1 or TRBD2 may supply D (5 bases each). This CDR3 is built from 14 residues. V was shortened by 5 bases and J by 4 bases, with 14 bases between the two germline ends. Germline V gene sequence: CDR1 SGHAT, CDR2 FQDESV (reference sequence). The CDR3 nucleotides read TGTGCCAGCAGCCCCATAGTGGGGGTAGAGACCCAGTACTTC. It codes for CASSPIVGVETQYF.

This clonotype showed up just a few times. CDR3 region: CASSLAGSHTEAFF. For the CDR3, the DNA is TGTGCCAGCAGCTTAGCCGGTTCGCACACTGAAGCTTTCTTT. The chain carries TRBV11-3 and TRBJ1-1; D is undetermined. Trimming pared 1 base from V and 3 bases from J, leaving 9 bases between. The CDR3 spans 14 residues. Per the germline V gene, CDR1 is SGHNT and CDR2 is YENEEA. Full variable domain (rest looked up from reference TRBV11-3 and TRBJ1-1): EAGVVQSPRYKIIEKKQPVAFWCNPISGHNTLYWYLQNLGQGPELLIRYENEEAVDDSQLPKDRFSAERLKGVDSTLKIQPAELGDSAVYLCASSLAGSHTEAFFGQGTRLTVV.

This clonotype was seen ten or more times. The rearrangement joins TRBV10-3 to TRBJ1-6, with D unclear. The V gene's germline CDR1 is ENHRY and CDR2 SYGVKD. Trimming shortened V by 2 bases and J by 7 bases, and 6 bases separated the two germline ends. This CDR3 is 13 amino acids long. The CDR3 reads CAISESTNSPLHF. For the CDR3, the DNA is TGTGCCATCAGTGAGAGTACCAATTCACCCCTCCACTTT.

Only a few counts were recorded for this clonotype. This chain uses TRBV12-3 or TRBV12-4 with TRBJ2-6; no reliable D call. The CDR3 spans 14 residues. The V gene lost 7 bases and the J gene lost 0 bases, with 7 bases spanning the gap. In nucleotides, the CDR3 is TGTGCCAGCAATCAAAACTCTGGGGCCAACGTCCTGACTTTC. Translated: CASNQNSGANVLTF.

This clonotype was counted at least ten times. The rearrangement joins TRBV19 to TRBJ1-2; TRBD1 might be the D (6 bases). The CDR3 covers 16 residues. Germline CDR1 is LNHDA and CDR2 is SQIVND (reference sequence). The V and J ends lost 3 bases and 4 bases respectively, with 18 bases between them. CDR3 protein: CASSMSPRTAPYGYTF. As DNA, the CDR3 is TGTGCCAGTAGTATGTCTCCCAGGACAGCTCCCTATGGCTACACCTTC. The variable domain in full, completed from reference TRBV19 and TRBJ1-2, reads DGGITQSPKYLFRKEGQNVTLSCEQNLNHDAMYWYRQDPGQGLRLIYYSQIVNDFQKGDIAEGYSVSREKKESFPLTVTSAQKNPTAFYLCASSMSPRTAPYGYTFGSGTRLTVV.

This clonotype was observed many times. This rearrangement joins TRBV12-3 or TRBV12-4 to TRBJ1-2; 11 bases fit TRBD1. V lost 0 bases to trimming and J lost 8 bases; unmatched junction nucleotides: 5. This CDR3 contains 15 residues. The CDR3 region has the DNA TGTGCCAGCAGTTTAGCCCTGGACAGGGGGCACGGCTACACCTTC. It translates to CASSLALDRGHGYTF.

This clonotype was seen many times. The V gene is TRBV20-1, the J gene TRBJ1-3; perhaps TRBD1 as D (6 bases). The CDR3 is 14 residues long. Per germline, CDR1 DFQATT and CDR2 SNEGSKA (reference sequence). Trimming took off 3 bases at V and 2 bases at J, with 11 bases between the two ends. CDR3 DNA sequence: TGCAGTGCTAGTCACAGGGAAGCTGGAAACACCATATATTTT. As protein: CSASHREAGNTIYF.

This clonotype was seen many times. The V and J genes are TRBV5-4 and TRBJ1-5, with 10 bases aligning to TRBD1. The CDR3 has 15 residues. Germline-derived CDR1 and CDR2 are SGHNT and YYREEE (reference sequence). V lost 4 bases to trimming and J lost 2 bases; unmatched junction nucleotides: 3. DNA of the CDR3: TGTGCCAGCAGCGCCGGGACAGGGGGCAATCAGCCCCAGCATTTT. Its protein product is CASSAGTGGNQPQHF.

This chain joins TRBV12-3 or TRBV12-4 and TRBJ2-2; D is ambiguous. This CDR3 contains 14 residues. Trimming removed 5 bases from V and 3 bases from J, with 10 bases in between. The CDR3 here is CASSLTEYTGELFF. The CDR3, as DNA: TGTGCCAGCAGTCTCACCGAGTACACCGGGGAGCTGTTTTTT.

The table lists this clonotype with many counts. V usage is TRBV7-3 and J usage is TRBJ1-5; 9 bases map to TRBD1. The CDR3 runs 16 residues. The V gene end was trimmed by 1 base and the J gene end by 1 base; junction bases not matched to a gene: 2. The germline V gene encodes CDR1 SGHTA and CDR2 FQGTGA. CDR3 in amino acids: CASSLIGTGSNQPQHF. The CDR3 DNA follows: TGTGCCAGCAGCTTAATAGGGACAGGGAGCAATCAGCCCCAGCATTTT.

This clonotype was detected only a few times. CDR3 coding DNA: TGTGCCAGCACCGAGGGGTTACGGTCACCCCTCCACTTT. Translating it yields CASTEGLRSPLHF. J is TRBJ1-6 and V is TRBV28; the D gene is possibly TRBD1 (5 bases). V dropped 7 bases and J dropped 10 bases, with 14 bases sitting between them. Germline-derived CDR1 and CDR2 are MDHEN and SYDVKM. The CDR3 has 13 residues.

This clonotype was observed a few times. The chain joins TRBV7-3 to TRBJ2-1; TRBD1 matches 7 bases. J lost 4 bases, V lost 5 bases, and 11 bases had no gene match. In germline, CDR1 is SGHTA, CDR2 FQGTGA. The CDR3 totals 16 residues. The CDR3 loop reads CASSRDRDRAYNEQFF. The CDR3 DNA is TGTGCCAGCAGCCGAGACCGGGACAGAGCGTACAATGAGCAGTTCTTC.

This clonotype was seen at least ten times. The chain has TRBV20-1 and TRBJ2-7, with D tentatively TRBD1 (5 bases). V was cut by 5 bases and J by 6 bases, with 26 bases left in between. Germline V CDR1 and CDR2: DFQATT, SNEGSKA (reference sequence). The CDR3 length is 16 residues. The CDR3 reads CSAPRKKGQGFLEQYF. As DNA, the CDR3 is TGCAGTGCTCCACGGAAGAAGGGCCAGGGCTTTCTCGAGCAGTACTTC.

The gene calls are TRBV29-1 and TRBJ2-3, with 9 bases aligning to TRBD2. Looked up from germline, CDR1 is SQVTM and CDR2 is ANQGSEA. The CDR3 spans 15 residues. V lost 2 bases, J lost 4 bases, and 7 bases stayed unmatched. The CDR3 region is CSVEKGGRAPDTQYF. Written as DNA, the CDR3 is TGCAGCGTTGAAAAGGGCGGGAGGGCCCCAGATACGCAGTATTTT.

By sample fraction, this clonotype is medium-sized. The chain uses TRBV20-1 and TRBJ1-2; 8 bases are shared with TRBD1. V lost 3 bases and J lost 3; bases outside the gene matches: 0. From germline, CDR1 is DFQATT and CDR2 SNEGSKA (reference sequence). The CDR3 has 12 residues. The chain's CDR3 is CSARDRDYGYTF. CDR3 DNA sequence: TGCAGTGCTAGGGACAGGGACTATGGCTACACCTTC.

This clonotype was counted ten times or more. The chain combines TRBV12-3 or TRBV12-4 with TRBJ2-5, with TRBD1 identical over 8 bases. The CDR3 length is 16 residues. The J segment lost 1 base and the V segment lost 0 bases, leaving 4 bases of the junction unmatched. CDR3 in amino acids: CASSLARTGIQETQYF. The CDR3 nucleotides read TGTGCCAGCAGTTTAGCCAGGACAGGGATCCAAGAGACCCAGTACTTC.

In its sample, this clonotype was seen a few times. The rearrangement uses TRBV5-1 and TRBJ2-7, with TRBD2 identical over 11 bases. V lost 0 bases and J lost 3; bases outside the gene matches: 5. CDR3 length: 16 amino acids. Germline-derived CDR1 and CDR2 are SGHRS and YFSETQ. This CDR3 reads CASSLATSGSIYEQYF. In DNA, the CDR3 is TGCGCCAGCAGCTTGGCAACTAGCGGGAGTATCTACGAGCAGTACTTC.

The chain recombines TRBV6-1 with TRBJ2-2; 11 bases are shared with TRBD1. Germline V gives CDR1 MNHNS, CDR2 SASEGT. The CDR3 contains 16 residues. After removal of 7 bases from V and 4 bases from J, the junction contained 8 bases not matched to a gene. Here the CDR3 DNA reads TGTGCCAGCACTAGAAGGACAGGGGGCACCACCGGGGAGCTGTTTTTT. Its protein is CASTRRTGGTTGELFF.

V gene TRBV28 combines with J gene TRBJ2-6, with D possibly TRBD1 on 5 matching bases. The CDR3 runs 14 residues. Trimming shortened V by 4 bases and J by 10 bases, and 14 bases separated the two germline ends. Germline CDR1 is MDHEN and CDR2 is SYDVKM. CDR3 sequence: CASSSQVLPNVLTF. The CDR3 nucleotides read TGTGCCAGCAGTTCACAGGTACTCCCGAACGTCCTGACTTTC.

This clonotype was counted many times. V usage is TRBV18 and J usage is TRBJ2-2; D not resolved. V lost 1 base to trimming and J lost 3 bases, with 12 bases between them. The CDR3 is made up of 16 amino acids. The germline CDR1 and CDR2 sequences are KGHSH and LQKENI. Written as DNA, the CDR3 is TGTGCCAGCTCACCACGCAAGGGAACGGACACCGGGGAGCTGTTTTTT. It specifies CASSPRKGTDTGELFF. The full variable domain, rest sourced from reference TRBV18 and TRBJ2-2, is NAGVMQNPRHLVRRRGQEARLRCSPMKGHSHVYWYRQLPEEGLKFMVYLQKENIIDESGMPKERFSAEFPKEGPSILRIQQVVRGDSAAYFCASSPRKGTDTGELFFGEGSRLTVL.

This clonotype was detected only a few times. The chain links TRBV7-2 to TRBJ2-5; D possibly uses TRBD1 or TRBD2 (6 bases each). This CDR3 region has 14 residues. Trimming removed 3 bases from V and 5 bases from J, with 13 bases in between. Germline CDR1 is SGHTA and CDR2 is FQGNSA. CDR3 in DNA: TGTGCCAGCAGCTTGCCCGGGGGCGGGGAGACCCAGTACTTC. It is translated as CASSLPGGGETQYF.